One sample yielded the 14 T cell receptor beta chains listed below, sequenced in a study of blood T cell repertoires in COVID-19. Sequencing was performed with immunoSEQ multiplex PCR; in TCRdb, only in-frame clones are kept and a portion is missing. The profile shows 300,000 to 450,000 clones, approximately 90% of them singletons. Sequencing was performed on peripheral blood. The receptors were sampled from a woman aged 60-75 years with COVID-19, enrolled during active disease.

V is TRBV10-3 and J is TRBJ2-2; no reliable D call. CDR3 length: 12 residues. Trimming took off 6 bases at V and 2 bases at J, with 4 bases between the two ends. The V gene's germline CDR1 is ENHRY and CDR2 SYGVKD. CDR3 nucleotide sequence: TGTGCCATCAGGAGAAACACCGGGGAGCTGTTTTTT. It specifies CAIRRNTGELFF.

This rearrangement joins TRBV18 to TRBJ1-6, with D tentatively TRBD1 (5 bases). Trimming cost V 3 bases and J 7 bases, with 10 bases left between them. This CDR3 contains 14 residues. CDR1 is KGHSH, CDR2 LQKENI, per germline. The CDR3 sequence: CASSPQGLNSPLHF. Written as DNA, the CDR3 is TGTGCCAGCTCACCGCAGGGTCTAAATTCACCCCTCCACTTT.

This clone was picked up a small number of times. The V gene is TRBV5-1, the J gene TRBJ1-1, with D possibly TRBD1 on 6 matching bases. With 4 bases removed from V and 9 bases from J, the gap between germline ends came to 13 bases. Per germline, CDR1 SGHRS and CDR2 YFSETQ. The CDR3 consists of 12 residues. The CDR3 nucleotides read TGCGCCAGCAGCGAGGACAGCGAGAAAGCTTTCTTT. It codes for CASSEDSEKAFF. Drawing the rest from reference TRBV5-1 and TRBJ1-1, the complete variable domain is KAGVTQTPRYLIKTRGQQVTLSCSPISGHRSVSWYQQTPGQGLQFLFEYFSETQRNKGNFPGRFSGRQFSNSRSEMNVSTLELGDSALYLCASSEDSEKAFFGQGTRLTVV.

This chain uses TRBV3-1 (or the pseudogene TRBV3-2) with TRBJ2-1, with D hard to call. V lost 3 bases to trimming and J lost 16 bases, with 16 bases between them. Germline V gene data show CDR1 as LGHDT and CDR2 as YNNKEL (reference sequence). The CDR3 is 12 residues long. CDR3 nucleotides: TGTGCCAGCAGCCATGTCCGAACTGAACGATTCTTC. Amino acid sequence: CASSHVRTERFF.

The sample holds one count of this clone. The chain carries TRBV7-2 and TRBJ2-3, with D perhaps TRBD2 (5 bases). The V and J ends lost 3 bases and 9 bases respectively, with 10 bases between them. CDR1 and CDR2 from the germline V gene are SGHTA and FQGNSA. The CDR3 sequence is 12 residues long. DNA of the CDR3: TGTGCCAGCAGCTTTTCAGCGGACACGCAGTATTTT. Translating it yields CASSFSADTQYF.

V is TRBV7-3 and J is TRBJ1-2, with TRBD1 identical over 8 bases. CDR1 and CDR2 from the germline V gene are SGHTA and FQGTGA. J was trimmed by 8 bases and V by 3 bases; bases with no gene match: 5. The CDR3 length is 13 residues. The DNA for the CDR3 is TGTGCCAGCAGCTTCGGACAGGGAAGCGGCTACACCTTC. This encodes CASSFGQGSGYTF.

This sequence joins TRBV7-3 and TRBJ1-2, with 9 bases matching TRBD1. Germline V gene data show CDR1 as SGHTA and CDR2 as FQGTGA. J lost 6 bases, V lost 2 bases, and 7 bases had no gene match. The CDR3 covers 15 residues. Here the CDR3 reads CASSLGDRVSHGYTF. The CDR3 DNA reads as TGTGCCAGCAGCTTAGGGGACAGGGTATCACATGGCTACACCTTC.

The chain combines TRBV6-5 with TRBJ1-5; weak D call: TRBD1 (6 bases). The germline gives CDR1 MNHEY, CDR2 SVGAGI. Trimming left V 7 bases short and J 4 bases short, with 11 bases between. The CDR3 runs to 13 residues. CDR3: CASNSGQNQPQHF. CDR3 coding DNA: TGTGCCAGCAATTCAGGACAGAATCAGCCCCAGCATTTT.

This chain connects TRBV5-4 to TRBJ2-5; tentative D call: TRBD2 (7 bases). Trimming took 2 bases from V and 6 from J, leaving 17 bases between them. The CDR3 covers 15 residues. Germline V CDR1 and CDR2: SGHNT, YYREEE (reference sequence). CDR3 coding DNA: TGTGCCAGCAGCTTTTGGCAGGGGAGGGAAAAGACCCAGTACTTC. Its translation is CASSFWQGREKTQYF.

The chain combines TRBV5-4 with TRBJ2-5, with 9 bases identical to TRBD2. J was trimmed by 5 bases and V by 10 bases; bases with no gene match: 9. The CDR3 length is 13 residues. CDR1 is SGHNT, CDR2 YYREEE, per germline (reference sequence). The CDR3 is CASRTSELETQYF. The CDR3 DNA reads as TGTGCCTCCCGGACTAGCGAATTGGAGACCCAGTACTTC.

The gene calls are TRBV12-3 or TRBV12-4 and TRBJ1-1; D perhaps matches TRBD1 (5 bases). With 3 bases removed from V and 6 bases from J, the gap between germline ends came to 11 bases. This CDR3 comprises 13 residues. The chain's CDR3 is CASSFGGSAEAFF. CDR3 DNA sequence: TGTGCCAGCAGTTTTGGGGGGAGTGCTGAAGCTTTCTTT.

Only a few counts were recorded for this clone. V and J are TRBV6-1 and TRBJ2-4; 16 bases map to TRBD2. This CDR3 is built from 18 residues. V was pared by 1 base and J by 6 bases, with 6 bases of the junction left unmatched. CDR1 is MNHNS and CDR2 is SASEGT in the germline V gene. This CDR3 is CASSEEGTSGGAPNIQYF. CDR3 nucleotides: TGTGCCAGCAGTGAAGAGGGGACTAGCGGGGGGGCCCCAAACATTCAGTACTTC.

The chain employs TRBV29-1 and TRBJ2-7; D possibly corresponds to TRBD2 (5 bases). Germline-derived CDR1 and CDR2 are SQVTM and ANQGSEA. This CDR3 has 12 amino acids. Trimming shortened V by 5 bases and J by 2 bases, and 10 bases separated the two germline ends. The CDR3 nucleotides are TGCAGCGTTACTGGGGAGACCTACGAGCAGTACTTC. This codes for CSVTGETYEQYF.

The chain recombines TRBV9 with TRBJ1-3; D call uncertain. This CDR3 is built from 13 residues. Germline V gene lookup returns CDR1 SGDLS and CDR2 YYNGEE. Trimming took off 4 bases at V and 7 bases at J, with 12 bases between the two ends. CDR3 bases: TGTGCCAGCAGCACGGGTTTAGTCAACACCATATATTTT. Translated: CASSTGLVNTIYF.